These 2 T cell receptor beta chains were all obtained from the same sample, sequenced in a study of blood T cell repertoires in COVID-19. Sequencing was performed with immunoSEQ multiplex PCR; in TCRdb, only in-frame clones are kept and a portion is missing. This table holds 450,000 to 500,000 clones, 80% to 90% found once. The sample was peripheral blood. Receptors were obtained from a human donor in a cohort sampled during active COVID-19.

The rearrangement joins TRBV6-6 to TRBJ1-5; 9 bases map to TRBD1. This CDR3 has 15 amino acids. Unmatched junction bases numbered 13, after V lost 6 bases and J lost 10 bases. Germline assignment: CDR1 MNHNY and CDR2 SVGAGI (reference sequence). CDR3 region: CASREIGTGKNPQHF. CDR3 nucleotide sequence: TGTGCCAGCAGAGAAATTGGGACAGGGAAAAACCCCCAGCATTTT.

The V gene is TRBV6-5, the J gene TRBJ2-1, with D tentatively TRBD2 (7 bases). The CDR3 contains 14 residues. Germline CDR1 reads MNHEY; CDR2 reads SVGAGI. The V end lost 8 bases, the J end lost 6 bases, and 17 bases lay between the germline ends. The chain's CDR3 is CASRGAASSNEQFF. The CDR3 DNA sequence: TGTGCCAGCCGGGGGGCCGCCTCTAGCAATGAGCAGTTCTTC.